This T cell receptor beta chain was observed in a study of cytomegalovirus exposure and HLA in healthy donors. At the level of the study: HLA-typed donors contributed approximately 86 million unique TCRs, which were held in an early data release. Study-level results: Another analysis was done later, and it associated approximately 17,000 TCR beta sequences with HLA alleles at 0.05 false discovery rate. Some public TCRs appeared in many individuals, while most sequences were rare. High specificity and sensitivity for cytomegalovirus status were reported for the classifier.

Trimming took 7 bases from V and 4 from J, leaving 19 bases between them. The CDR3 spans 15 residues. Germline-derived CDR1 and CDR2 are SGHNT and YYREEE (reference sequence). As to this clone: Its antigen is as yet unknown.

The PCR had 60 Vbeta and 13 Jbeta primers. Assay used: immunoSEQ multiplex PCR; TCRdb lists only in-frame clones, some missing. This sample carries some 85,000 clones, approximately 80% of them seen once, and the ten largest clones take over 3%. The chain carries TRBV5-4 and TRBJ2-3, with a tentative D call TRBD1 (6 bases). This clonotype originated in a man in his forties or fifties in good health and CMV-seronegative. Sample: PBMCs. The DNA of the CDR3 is TGTGCCAGCCGAATAGAGGGACACCGAGCAGATACGCAGTATTTT. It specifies CASRIEGHRADTQYF.